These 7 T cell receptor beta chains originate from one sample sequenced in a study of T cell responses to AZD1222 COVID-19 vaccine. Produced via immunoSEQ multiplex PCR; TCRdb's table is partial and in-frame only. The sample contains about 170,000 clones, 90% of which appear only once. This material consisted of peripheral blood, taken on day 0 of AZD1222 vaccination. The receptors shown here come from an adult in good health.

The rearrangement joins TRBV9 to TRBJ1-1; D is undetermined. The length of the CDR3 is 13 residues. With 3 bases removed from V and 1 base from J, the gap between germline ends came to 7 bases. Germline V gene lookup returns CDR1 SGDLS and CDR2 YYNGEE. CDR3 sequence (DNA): TGTGCCAGCAGCGCATCAGCGAACACTGAAGCTTTCTTT. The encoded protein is CASSASANTEAFF.

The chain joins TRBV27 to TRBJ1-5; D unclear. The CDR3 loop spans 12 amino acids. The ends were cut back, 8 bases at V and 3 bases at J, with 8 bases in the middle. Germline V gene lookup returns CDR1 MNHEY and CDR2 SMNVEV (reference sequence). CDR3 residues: CASGRNNQPQHF. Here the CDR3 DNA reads TGTGCCAGCGGCCGGAACAATCAGCCCCAGCATTTT.

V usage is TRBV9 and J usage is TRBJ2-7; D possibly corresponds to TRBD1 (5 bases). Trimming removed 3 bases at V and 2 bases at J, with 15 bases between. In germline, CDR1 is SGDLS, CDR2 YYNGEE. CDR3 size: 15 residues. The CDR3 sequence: CASSARITGPYEQYF. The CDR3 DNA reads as TGTGCCAGCAGCGCCCGGATAACAGGTCCCTACGAGCAGTACTTC.

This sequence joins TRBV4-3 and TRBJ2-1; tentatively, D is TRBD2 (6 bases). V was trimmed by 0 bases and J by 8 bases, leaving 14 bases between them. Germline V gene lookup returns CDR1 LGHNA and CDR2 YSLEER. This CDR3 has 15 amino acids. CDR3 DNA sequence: TGCGCCAGCAGCCAAGATGGGCGGGGCGGCGATGAGCAGTTCTTC. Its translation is CASSQDGRGGDEQFF.

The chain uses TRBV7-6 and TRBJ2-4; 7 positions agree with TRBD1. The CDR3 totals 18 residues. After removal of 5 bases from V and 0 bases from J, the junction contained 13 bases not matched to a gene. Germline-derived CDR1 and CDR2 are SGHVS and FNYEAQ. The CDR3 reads CASSLRPDRLLAKNIQYF. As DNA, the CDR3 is TGTGCCAGCAGCCTGAGACCGGACAGGTTACTAGCCAAAAACATTCAGTACTTC.

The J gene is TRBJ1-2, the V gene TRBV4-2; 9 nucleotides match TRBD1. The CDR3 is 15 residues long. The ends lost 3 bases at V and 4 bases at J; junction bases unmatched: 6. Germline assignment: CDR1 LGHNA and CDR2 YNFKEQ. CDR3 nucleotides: TGTGCCAGCAGCCAGGAACAGGGGGCGGGCTATGGCTACACCTTC. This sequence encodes CASSQEQGAGYGYTF.

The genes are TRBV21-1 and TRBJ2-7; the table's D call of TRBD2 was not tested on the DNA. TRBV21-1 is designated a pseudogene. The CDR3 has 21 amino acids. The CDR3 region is CASSKSPTLGGRLAGDYEQYF. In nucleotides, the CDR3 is TGTGCCAGCAGCAAAAGTCCAACCCTCGGCGGTAGACTAGCGGGGGATTACGAGCAGTACTTC.